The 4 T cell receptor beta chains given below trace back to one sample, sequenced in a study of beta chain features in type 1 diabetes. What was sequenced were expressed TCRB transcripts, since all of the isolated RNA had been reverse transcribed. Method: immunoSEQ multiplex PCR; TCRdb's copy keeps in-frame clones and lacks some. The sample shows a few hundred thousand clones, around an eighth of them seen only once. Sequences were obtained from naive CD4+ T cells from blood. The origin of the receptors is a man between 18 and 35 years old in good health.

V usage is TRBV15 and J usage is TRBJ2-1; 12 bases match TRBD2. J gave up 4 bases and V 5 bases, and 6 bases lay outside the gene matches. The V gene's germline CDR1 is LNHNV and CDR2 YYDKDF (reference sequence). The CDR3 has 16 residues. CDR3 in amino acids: CATSAWTSGAYNEQFF. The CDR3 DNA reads TGTGCCACCAGCGCCTGGACTAGCGGGGCTTACAATGAGCAGTTCTTC.

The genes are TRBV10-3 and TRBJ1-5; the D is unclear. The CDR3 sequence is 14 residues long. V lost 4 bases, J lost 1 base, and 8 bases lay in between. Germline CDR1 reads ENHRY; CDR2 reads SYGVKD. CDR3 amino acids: CAISVVGSNQPQHF. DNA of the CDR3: TGTGCCATCAGTGTGGTGGGCAGCAATCAGCCCCAGCATTTT.

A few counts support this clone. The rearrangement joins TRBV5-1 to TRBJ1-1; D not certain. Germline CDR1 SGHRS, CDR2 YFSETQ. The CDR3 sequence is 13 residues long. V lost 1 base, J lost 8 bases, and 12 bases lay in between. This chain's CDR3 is CASSLTELHEAFF. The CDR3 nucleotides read TGCGCCAGCAGCTTGACGGAGCTCCACGAAGCTTTCTTT.

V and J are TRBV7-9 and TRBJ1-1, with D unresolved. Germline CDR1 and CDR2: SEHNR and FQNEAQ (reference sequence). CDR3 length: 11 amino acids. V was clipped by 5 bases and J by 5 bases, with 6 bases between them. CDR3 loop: CASSAGTEAFF. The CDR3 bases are TGTGCCAGCAGCGCCGGTACTGAAGCTTTCTTT.